Listed below are T cell receptor beta chains from one sample, sequenced in a study of monozygotic twins with inflammatory bowel disease. Reanalyzing the 5' RACE reads, TCRdb keeps one entry per CDR3 protein, without DNA. Its listing shows around 380,000 distinct CDR3 sequences. Sequenced: blood. All receptors come from a human donor with ulcerative colitis or Crohn's disease, or a healthy co-twin of an affected twin (not recorded which). Each CDR3 is given with its conserved first and last residue.

V gene,J gene,CDR3 protein
TRBV20-1,TRBJ2-7,CSARRSGGADYEQYF
TRBV13,TRBJ2-1,CASSWGRFNEQFF
TRBV20-1,TRBJ2-7,CSAGVWDRGHEQYF
TRBV6-5,TRBJ1-2,CASSYTGFHPNYGYTF
TRBV20-1,TRBJ2-2,CSATLRGTGAPGELFF
TRBV7-8,TRBJ2-2,CASSRGINTGELFF
TRBV15,TRBJ2-1,CATSGAPGGGRSYNEQFF
TRBV7-9,TRBJ2-3,CASSQTRNTDTQYF
TRBV19,TRBJ1-6,CASSISGTNSPLHF
TRBV5-1,TRBJ1-2,CASSFSGATHYGYTF
TRBV7-9,TRBJ2-1,CASSTDRDSYNEQFF
TRBV20-1,TRBJ2-3,CSARVWSTDTQYF
TRBV7-9,TRBJ2-1,CASSSVAGGIYNEQFF
TRBV27,TRBJ2-6,CASSHPSGTGANVLTF
TRBV30,TRBJ2-6,CAWTGASNSGANVLTF
TRBV7-2,TRBJ1-6,CASSLGAVNSPLHF
TRBV12-3/TRBV12-4,TRBJ2-1,CASSDTDRENYNEQFF
TRBV18,TRBJ1-3,CASSPFRQGGENTIYF
TRBV9,TRBJ2-1,CASSATLAGDANEQFF
TRBV15,TRBJ1-3,CATSRGRAPSGNTIYF
TRBV11-2,TRBJ1-3,CASSSSGNTGNTIYF
TRBV12-3/TRBV12-4,TRBJ2-7,CASSLTGQRYEQYF
TRBV7-9,TRBJ1-4,CASSPGPPQGEKLFF
TRBV29-1,TRBJ2-7,CSVRTGEYEQYF
TRBV15,TRBJ2-2,CATSRVWDLDQAGELFF
TRBV5-4,TRBJ2-7,CASSLAGSGAFEQYF
TRBV20-1,TRBJ2-5,CSARAPGLAQETQYF
TRBV7-7,TRBJ2-6,CASSLQRSGANVLTF
TRBV2,TRBJ1-1,CASSRTGGLEAFF
TRBV20-1,TRBJ1-3,CSARVPSSGNTIYF
TRBV20-1,TRBJ2-3,CSGERTTDTQYF
TRBV4-1,TRBJ1-6,CASSHPRGSNSPLHF
TRBV20-1,TRBJ1-5,CSARIPGARNQPQHF
TRBV7-2,TRBJ1-6,CASSLVGSLTIGGSLHF
TRBV11-2,TRBJ1-5,CATLRTHNQPQHF
TRBV4-3,TRBJ1-3,CASSQQQGPGNTIYF
TRBV7-2,TRBJ1-2,CASSAQRTDTGYTF
TRBV28,TRBJ1-2,CASSLPSLSYGYTF
TRBV27,TRBJ1-2,CASSLVPGSNYGYTF
TRBV7-3,TRBJ2-1,CASSLMAGGQNEQFF
TRBV6-1,TRBJ2-7,CASSKTGTGGYEQDF
TRBV5-1,TRBJ1-1,CASSDTGGTTEAFF
TRBV20-1,TRBJ2-5,CSARDPVAGGRGETQYF
TRBV7-9,TRBJ2-5,CASSANVRLLETQYF
TRBV20-1,TRBJ1-6,CSATDRIPWDSPLHF